Shown below are 22 T cell receptor beta chains from a single sample sequenced in a study of blood T cells in healthy people across ages (dated by TCRdb to the mid-2010s). The library relied on 5' RACE. For sequencing, an Illumina HiSeq 2500 was employed. A second about 7 to 11 cycle PCR used a sample-barcoded 5' primer and a J-beta primer mix. TCRdb reprocessed the public reads (quality trimming at Q25 with fastp, clone calling with MiXCR) and kept in-frame beta chains. Rows with one shared CDR3 protein collapse into an entry with the most common genes and DNA. The sample data list roughly 700,000 distinct CDR3 sequences, and about half of these were observed just once. The top ten clonotypes cover around 32% of the sample. The material sequenced was blood. The receptors derive from a woman aged 55-70 years in good health.

The gene calls are TRBV24-1 and TRBJ1-2; D possibly corresponds to TRBD1 (5 bases). The CDR3 length is 12 residues. Trimming shortened V by 6 bases and J by 6 bases, and 10 bases separated the two germline ends. Per germline, CDR1 KGHDR and CDR2 SFDVKD. DNA of the CDR3: TGTGCCACCAGTCTGACGGGGGATGGCTACACCTTC. It encodes CATSLTGDGYTF.

This clonotype has just a few counts. The rearrangement uses TRBV5-1 and TRBJ2-1; D uncertain. Trimming removed 0 bases at V and 0 bases at J, with 10 bases between. Germline V gene sequence: CDR1 SGHRS, CDR2 YFSETQ. The CDR3 runs 16 residues. The CDR3 here is CASSLGVSYSYNEQFF. The CDR3 coding sequence is TGCGCCAGCAGCTTGGGGGTCTCGTACTCCTACAATGAGCAGTTCTTC. Filled out from reference TRBV5-1 and TRBJ2-1, the complete variable domain reads KAGVTQTPRYLIKTRGQQVTLSCSPISGHRSVSWYQQTPGQGLQFLFEYFSETQRNKGNFPGRFSGRQFSNSRSEMNVSTLELGDSALYLCASSLGVSYSYNEQFFGPGTRLTVL.

In this sample, this clonotype turned up once. This chain links TRBV12-3 or TRBV12-4 with TRBJ2-2, with a weak D call TRBD1 (6 bases). This CDR3 comprises 13 residues. V dropped 8 bases and J dropped 6 bases, with 13 bases sitting between them. Here the CDR3 DNA reads TGTGCCAGCGGCCCCACAGGGCCCGGGGAGCTGTTTTTT. This encodes CASGPTGPGELFF.

The chain is built from TRBV20-1 and TRBJ2-5, with D possibly matching TRBD2 (7 bases). The DNA end is a closer match to TRBJ2-7, so the J assignment may be wrong. This CDR3 has 12 amino acids. Germline CDR1 DFQATT, CDR2 SNEGSKA (reference sequence). The CDR3, as DNA: TGCAGTGCTATTCGGGGGGCCAACGAGCAGTACTTC. Amino acids: CSAIRGANEQYF.

On this clonotype: This may be a read error, as it is one base from a much larger clone. The rearrangement links TRBV5-1 to TRBJ2-7; D is unclear. The end of the DNA aligns better with TRBJ2-5, so the J call may be wrong. Germline-derived CDR1 and CDR2 are SGHRS and YFSETQ. This CDR3 is built from 16 residues. CDR3 nucleotide sequence: TGCGCCAGCAGCTTGGGGAACAGCTGGGAACAAGGGACCCAGTACTTC. Translated: CASSLGNSWEQGTQYF.

This chain joins TRBV20-1 and TRBJ1-1; D may be TRBD1 (6 bases). CDR3 length: 14 residues. Germline CDR1 DFQATT, CDR2 SNEGSKA (reference sequence). The germline V and J ends were trimmed by 3 bases and 5 bases, with 16 bases remaining between them. The CDR3 loop reads CSASNERGGTEAFF. In nucleotides, the CDR3 is TGCAGTGCTAGTAACGAGAGGGGGGGGACTGAAGCTTTCTTT.

V usage is TRBV5-1 and J usage is TRBJ2-6; TRBD1 aligns across 8 bases. CDR1 is SGHRS and CDR2 is YFSETQ in the germline V gene. V lost 4 bases to trimming and J lost 2 bases; unmatched junction nucleotides: 5. The CDR3 runs to 16 residues. The CDR3 reads CASSLLTGAGANVLTF. In nucleotides, the CDR3 is TGCGCCAGCAGCCTCCTGACAGGGGCTGGGGCCAACGTCCTGACTTTC. Drawing the rest from reference TRBV5-1 and TRBJ2-6, the complete variable domain is KAGVTQTPRYLIKTRGQQVTLSCSPISGHRSVSWYQQTPGQGLQFLFEYFSETQRNKGNFPGRFSGRQFSNSRSEMNVSTLELGDSALYLCASSLLTGAGANVLTFGAGSRLTVL.

The CDR3 nucleotides read TGTGCCTGGAGAATAGGGGGCTATGGCTACACCTTC. As protein: CAWRIGGYGYTF. The chain couples TRBV30 to TRBJ1-2, with D possibly TRBD1 on 6 matching bases. Trimming left V 3 bases short and J 4 bases short, with 9 bases between. There are 12 residues in the CDR3. CDR1 and CDR2 (germline): GTSNPN, SVGIG (reference sequence).

This clonotype was seen a handful of times. This chain links TRBV2 with TRBJ2-1; 7 nucleotides line up with TRBD1. This CDR3 spans 15 amino acids. With V trimmed by 8 bases and J by 0 bases, 7 bases remained unmatched. The germline CDR1 and CDR2 sequences are SNHLY and FYNNEI. The chain's CDR3 is CASAFRDSSYNEQFF. DNA for the CDR3: TGTGCCAGCGCGTTCCGGGACAGCTCCTACAATGAGCAGTTCTTC.

The table lists this clonotype with a few counts. The CDR3 here is CASSPRRQTLWNTEAFF. The CDR3 DNA reads TGTGCCAGCAGCCCCCGCCGACAGACACTTTGGAACACTGAAGCTTTCTTT. The rearrangement links TRBV7-8 to TRBJ1-1; TRBD1 is a possible D gene (5 bases). From germline, CDR1 is SGHVS and CDR2 FQNEAQ. V was trimmed by 5 bases and J by 1 base, leaving 20 bases between them. The CDR3 loop spans 17 amino acids.

This chain joins TRBV6-2 or TRBV6-3 and TRBJ2-7; TRBD1 might be the D (5 bases). CDR3 length: 16 amino acids. Germline V gene data show CDR1 as MNHEY and CDR2 as SVGEGT. V lost 0 bases to trimming and J lost 1 base, with 13 bases between them. DNA of the CDR3: TGTGCCAGCAGTTACTCGCTAAGACAGTGGTCCTACGAGCAGTACTTC. Amino acids: CASSYSLRQWSYEQYF.

The V call is TRBV3-1, the J call TRBJ1-2, with D unclear. The CDR3 consists of 13 residues. V shed 9 bases and J shed 10 bases, with 21 bases lying between them. The germline V gene encodes CDR1 LGHDT and CDR2 YNNKEL (reference sequence). The CDR3 DNA is TGTGCCAGTAAAAAAACTACGGGAACGTTCTACACCTTC. Translated, it gives CASKKTTGTFYTF.

V gene TRBV4-2 combines with J gene TRBJ2-3; D gene ambiguous. The CDR3 contains 15 residues. Per germline, CDR1 LGHNA and CDR2 YNFKEQ. The germline V and J ends were trimmed by 0 bases and 3 bases, with 10 bases remaining between them. CDR3 coding DNA: TGTGCCAGCAGCCAAGATCTCGGCCGGACAGATACGCAGTATTTT. Translated, it gives CASSQDLGRTDTQYF.

This clonotype was picked up a small number of times. The chain carries TRBV6-2 or TRBV6-3 and TRBJ2-7; possible D gene TRBD2, 6 bases. This CDR3 contains 14 residues. Germline values: CDR1 MNHEY, CDR2 SVGEGT. V dropped 8 bases and J dropped 5 bases, with 19 bases sitting between them. CDR3 bases: TGTGCCAGCCAACCGGCCGGGAGTGTAAACGAGCAGTACTTC. It translates to CASQPAGSVNEQYF.

The V call is TRBV7-9, the J call TRBJ2-5; no clear D gene. CDR1 is SEHNR and CDR2 is FQNEAQ in the germline V gene (reference sequence). The CDR3 contains 14 residues. Trimming took 4 bases from V and 5 from J, leaving 14 bases between them. CDR3: CASSSQIGWETQYF. Here the CDR3 DNA reads TGTGCCAGCAGCTCCCAGATTGGCTGGGAGACCCAGTACTTC. The full variable domain, its missing parts supplied by reference TRBV7-9 and TRBJ2-5, is DTGVSQNPRHKITKRGQNVTFRCDPISEHNRLYWYRQTLGQGPEFLTYFQNEAQLEKSRLLSDRFSAERPKGSFSTLEIQRTEQGDSAMYLCASSSQIGWETQYFGPGTRLLVL.

Note on this clonotype: Its ends do not fully match the called genes, so a read error is possible. The CDR3 coding sequence is TGTGCCAGCAGCCAAGACTACAGGGGTGGCTCCACCTTC. Translation gives CASSQDYRGGSTF. The chain uses TRBV14 and TRBJ1-2; 7 nucleotides line up with TRBD1. The CDR3 sequence is 13 residues long. The germline V gene encodes CDR1 SGHDN and CDR2 FVKESK.

The table lists this clonotype with a few counts. The genes are TRBV10-3 and TRBJ2-1, with D unclear. The CDR3 is 12 residues long. CDR1 is ENHRY and CDR2 is SYGVKD in the germline V gene. V gave up 3 bases and J gave up 4 bases, with 4 bases separating them. The DNA of the CDR3 is TGTGCCATCAGTGACGGGTACAATGAGCAGTTCTTC. It codes for CAISDGYNEQFF.

This clonotype was observed a few times. The chain's CDR3 is CAISESLVATNEKLFF. In DNA form, the CDR3 reads TGTGCCATCAGTGAGTCGTTAGTTGCAACTAATGAAAAACTGTTTTTT. This chain links TRBV10-3 with TRBJ1-4; D remains unclear. V lost 0 bases and J lost 0, with 8 bases in between. The germline V gene encodes CDR1 ENHRY and CDR2 SYGVKD. CDR3 length: 16 residues.

This chain joins TRBV4-3 and TRBJ2-3, with D unclear. In germline, CDR1 is LGHNA, CDR2 YSLEER. This CDR3 is built from 13 residues. The V end lost 1 base, the J end lost 6 bases, and 8 bases lay between the germline ends. This chain's CDR3 is CASSQVSTDTQYF. The CDR3 region has the DNA TGCGCCAGCAGCCAAGTCTCGACGGATACGCAGTATTTT.

The V gene is TRBV30, the J gene TRBJ1-2; unclear D gene. V lost 4 bases to trimming and J lost 7 bases, with 16 bases between them. The CDR3 length is 13 residues. Germline values: CDR1 GTSNPN, CDR2 SVGIG (reference sequence). CDR3 in DNA: TGTGCCTGGATCCCGGGCGGTGTTGTTGGCTACACCTTC. Residues: CAWIPGGVVGYTF.

This clonotype was counted a few times. This chain links TRBV7-2 with TRBJ2-6; D ambiguous. Trimming cost V 1 base and J 0 bases, with 4 bases left between them. Germline V lookup: CDR1 SGHTA, CDR2 FQGNSA. The CDR3 sequence is 15 residues long. CDR3: CASSLVNSGANVLTF. The CDR3 nucleotides are TGTGCCAGCAGCTTAGTTAACTCTGGGGCCAACGTCCTGACTTTC.

The table lists this clonotype with a few counts. The J gene is TRBJ2-5, the V gene TRBV6-5, with D tentatively TRBD1 (5 bases). CDR1 is MNHEY and CDR2 is SVGAGI in the germline V gene. CDR3 size: 15 residues. Trimming stripped 2 bases from V and 4 bases from J, with 14 bases between. The CDR3 nucleotides read TGTGCCAGCAGTTACCTCGCAGGGTCAGGAGAGACCCAGTACTTC. Its translation: CASSYLAGSGETQYF.